This TCR beta chain stems from a study of beta chain features in type 1 diabetes. There are a few counts of this clone. Expressed TCRB transcripts got sequenced, as all isolated RNA was reverse transcribed. TCRdb's copy holds only in-frame clones and misses some; the assay was immunoSEQ multiplex PCR. The data contain about 470,000 clones, 25% to 35% of them singletons. The CDR3 is 15 amino acids. V lost 3 bases, J lost 1 base, and 10 bases lay in between. Germline values: CDR1 SNHLY, CDR2 FYNNEI. This sequence originates from a man younger than 35 in good health. The sequencing input was naive CD4+ T cells from blood. The chain is built from TRBV2 and TRBJ2-4; possibly TRBD2 for D (5 bases). The CDR3 loop is CASSDASGAKNIQYF. The CDR3 bases are TGTGCCAGCAGTGATGCGTCGGGGGCCAAAAACATTCAGTACTTC.